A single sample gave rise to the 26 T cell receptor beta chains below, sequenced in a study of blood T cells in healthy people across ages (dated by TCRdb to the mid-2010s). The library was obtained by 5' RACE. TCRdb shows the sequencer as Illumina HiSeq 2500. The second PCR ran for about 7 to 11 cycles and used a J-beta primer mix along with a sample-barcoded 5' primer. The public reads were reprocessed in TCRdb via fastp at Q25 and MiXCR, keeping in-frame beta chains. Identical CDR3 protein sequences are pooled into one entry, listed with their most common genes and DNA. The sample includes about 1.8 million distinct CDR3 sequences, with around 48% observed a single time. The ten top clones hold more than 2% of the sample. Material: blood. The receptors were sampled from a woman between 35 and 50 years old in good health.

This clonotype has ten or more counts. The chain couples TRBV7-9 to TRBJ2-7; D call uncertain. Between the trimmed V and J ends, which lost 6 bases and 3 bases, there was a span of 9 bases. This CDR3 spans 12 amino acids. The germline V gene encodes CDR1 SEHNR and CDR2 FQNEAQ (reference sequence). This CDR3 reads CASSVGGYEQYF. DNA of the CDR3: TGTGCCAGCAGTGTTGGTGGCTACGAGCAGTACTTC. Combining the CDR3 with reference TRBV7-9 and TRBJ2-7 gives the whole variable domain DTGVSQNPRHKITKRGQNVTFRCDPISEHNRLYWYRQTLGQGPEFLTYFQNEAQLEKSRLLSDRFSAERPKGSFSTLEIQRTEQGDSAMYLCASSVGGYEQYFGPGTRLTVT.

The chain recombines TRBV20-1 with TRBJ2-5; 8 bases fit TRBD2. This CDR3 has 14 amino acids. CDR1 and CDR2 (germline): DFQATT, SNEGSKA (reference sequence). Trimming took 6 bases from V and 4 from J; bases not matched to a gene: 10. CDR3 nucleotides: TGCAGTGCCGAGAGAAGCGGGGGAGGAGAGACCCAGTACTTC. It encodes CSAERSGGGETQYF.

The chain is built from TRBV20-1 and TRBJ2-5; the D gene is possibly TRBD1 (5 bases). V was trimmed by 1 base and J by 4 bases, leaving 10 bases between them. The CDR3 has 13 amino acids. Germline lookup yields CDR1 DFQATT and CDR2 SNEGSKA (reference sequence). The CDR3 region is CSARVGRAETQYF. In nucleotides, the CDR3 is TGCAGTGCTAGAGTAGGCAGGGCAGAGACCCAGTACTTC.

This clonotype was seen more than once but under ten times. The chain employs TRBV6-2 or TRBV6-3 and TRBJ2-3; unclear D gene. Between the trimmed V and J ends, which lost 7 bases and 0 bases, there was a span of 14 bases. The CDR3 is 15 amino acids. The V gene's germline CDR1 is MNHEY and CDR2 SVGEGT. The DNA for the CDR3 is TGTGCCAGCACCGAAGCGAGGTGGAGCACAGATACGCAGTATTTT. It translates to CASTEARWSTDTQYF.

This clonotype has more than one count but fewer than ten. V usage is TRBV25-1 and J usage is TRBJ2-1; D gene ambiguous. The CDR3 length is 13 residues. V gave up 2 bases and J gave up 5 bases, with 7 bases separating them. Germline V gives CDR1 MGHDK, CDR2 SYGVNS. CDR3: CASSEGFHNEQFF. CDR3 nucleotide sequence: TGTGCCAGCAGTGAAGGCTTCCACAATGAGCAGTTCTTC.

CDR3 sequence: CASSLVSGLGKTYGYTF. As DNA, the CDR3 is TGTGCCAGCAGTTTAGTTTCGGGGTTGGGGAAAACCTATGGCTACACCTTC. V gene TRBV12-3 or TRBV12-4 combines with J gene TRBJ1-2, with no clear D. The germline V and J ends were trimmed by 1 base and 4 bases, with 19 bases remaining between them. The CDR3 consists of 17 residues.

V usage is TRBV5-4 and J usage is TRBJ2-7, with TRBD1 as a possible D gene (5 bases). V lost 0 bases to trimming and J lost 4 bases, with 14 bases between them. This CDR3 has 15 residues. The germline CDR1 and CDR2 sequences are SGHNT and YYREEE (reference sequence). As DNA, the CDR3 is TGTGCCAGCAGCTTGGCAACAGGAGTCGCTTACGAGCAGTACTTC. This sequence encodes CASSLATGVAYEQYF.

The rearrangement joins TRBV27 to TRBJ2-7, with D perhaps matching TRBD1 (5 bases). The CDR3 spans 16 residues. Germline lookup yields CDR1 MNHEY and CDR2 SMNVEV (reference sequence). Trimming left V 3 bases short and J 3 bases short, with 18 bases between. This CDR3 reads CASSFSQGHLDYEQYF. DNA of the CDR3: TGTGCCAGCAGTTTCTCTCAAGGACACCTTGACTACGAGCAGTACTTC.

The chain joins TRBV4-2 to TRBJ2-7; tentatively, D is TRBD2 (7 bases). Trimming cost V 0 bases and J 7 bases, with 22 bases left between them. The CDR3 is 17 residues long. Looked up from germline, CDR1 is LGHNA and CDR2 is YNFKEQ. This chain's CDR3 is CASSQDRKRGGGDEQYF. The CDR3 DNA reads TGTGCCAGCAGCCAAGATAGGAAGAGGGGGGGCGGAGATGAGCAGTACTTC.

Here the CDR3 reads CASSETGRINQPQHF. The CDR3 DNA sequence: TGTGCCAGCAGTGAGACGGGACGGATCAATCAGCCCCAGCATTTT. The chain combines TRBV2 with TRBJ1-5, with D possibly TRBD1 on 5 matching bases. This CDR3 region has 15 residues. CDR1 and CDR2 from the germline V gene are SNHLY and FYNNEI. With 3 bases removed from V and 3 bases from J, the gap between germline ends came to 12 bases.

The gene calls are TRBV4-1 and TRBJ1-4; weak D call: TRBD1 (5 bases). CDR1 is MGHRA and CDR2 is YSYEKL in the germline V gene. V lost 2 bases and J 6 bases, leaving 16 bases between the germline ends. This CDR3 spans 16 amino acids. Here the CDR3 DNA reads TGCGCCAGCAGCCAATTGATCGGACAAGTTTATGAAAAACTGTTTTTT. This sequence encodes CASSQLIGQVYEKLFF.

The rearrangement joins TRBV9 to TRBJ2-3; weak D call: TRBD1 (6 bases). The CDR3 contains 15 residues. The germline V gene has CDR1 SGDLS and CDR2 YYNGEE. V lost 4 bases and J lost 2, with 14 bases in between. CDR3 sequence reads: CASSLDGQFTDTQYF. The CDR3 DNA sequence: TGTGCCAGCAGCTTAGACGGACAGTTCACAGATACGCAGTATTTT.

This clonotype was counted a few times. The chain's CDR3 is CASSWGQRTDTQYF. The CDR3 nucleotides read TGCGCCAGCAGCTGGGGACAGCGGACAGATACGCAGTATTTT. The rearrangement links TRBV5-1 to TRBJ2-3, with 7 bases matching TRBD1. Losses at the gene ends were 3 bases for V and 3 bases for J; bases not matched to a gene: 4. Germline V gene data show CDR1 as SGHRS and CDR2 as YFSETQ. The CDR3 is 14 amino acids. The variable domain in full, with the rest retrieved from reference TRBV5-1 and TRBJ2-3, is KAGVTQTPRYLIKTRGQQVTLSCSPISGHRSVSWYQQTPGQGLQFLFEYFSETQRNKGNFPGRFSGRQFSNSRSEMNVSTLELGDSALYLCASSWGQRTDTQYFGPGTRLTVL.

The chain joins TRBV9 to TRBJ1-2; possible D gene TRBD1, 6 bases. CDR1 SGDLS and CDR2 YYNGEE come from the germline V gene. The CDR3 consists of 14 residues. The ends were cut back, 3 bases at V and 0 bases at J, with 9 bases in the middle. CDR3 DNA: TGTGCCAGCAGCGGCAGGGGAACTAACTATGGCTACACCTTC. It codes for CASSGRGTNYGYTF. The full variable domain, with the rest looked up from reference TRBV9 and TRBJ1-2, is DSGVTQTPKHLITATGQRVTLRCSPRSGDLSVYWYQQSLDQGLQFLIQYYNGEERAKGNILERFSAQQFPDLHSELNLSSLELGDSALYFCASSGRGTNYGYTFGSGTRLTVV.

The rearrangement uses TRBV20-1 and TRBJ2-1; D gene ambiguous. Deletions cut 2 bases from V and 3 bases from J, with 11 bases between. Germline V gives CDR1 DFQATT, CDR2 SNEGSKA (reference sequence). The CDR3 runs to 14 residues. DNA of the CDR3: TGCAGTGCTAGACCCGGACGCGTCTACAATGAGCAGTTCTTC. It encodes CSARPGRVYNEQFF.

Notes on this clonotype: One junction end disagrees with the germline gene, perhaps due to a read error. In nucleotides, the CDR3 is TGCGCCAGCAGCCTAGAGGGTAGAGTTGCAGATACGCGGTATTTT. Protein sequence: CASSLEGRVADTRYF. The genes are TRBV4-1 and TRBJ2-3, with a possible D match to TRBD2 (5 bases). CDR3 length: 15 residues. The germline V gene has CDR1 MGHRA and CDR2 YSYEKL.

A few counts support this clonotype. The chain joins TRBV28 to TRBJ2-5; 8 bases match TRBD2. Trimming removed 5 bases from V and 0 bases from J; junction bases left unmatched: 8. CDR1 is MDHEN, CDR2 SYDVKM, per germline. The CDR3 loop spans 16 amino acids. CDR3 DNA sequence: TGTGCCAGCAGTACGCCGAAGCGGGGGTACCAAGAGACCCAGTACTTC. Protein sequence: CASSTPKRGYQETQYF.

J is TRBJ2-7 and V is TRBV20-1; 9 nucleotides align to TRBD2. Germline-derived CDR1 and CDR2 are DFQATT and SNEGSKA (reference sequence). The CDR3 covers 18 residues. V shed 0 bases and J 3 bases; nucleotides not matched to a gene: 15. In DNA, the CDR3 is TGCAGTGCTAGAGAACGCCGAGAGGCGGGGGGGCGTTTCTACGAGCAGTACTTC. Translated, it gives CSARERREAGGRFYEQYF.

The CDR3 spells CASSPQSRGRSYNSPLHF. The DNA of the CDR3 is TGTGCCAGCAGCCCCCAGAGCAGGGGTCGCTCCTATAATTCACCCCTCCACTTT. The chain has TRBV7-2 and TRBJ1-6; TRBD1 might be the D (6 bases). The CDR3 extends over 18 amino acids. The germline V gene encodes CDR1 SGHTA and CDR2 FQGNSA. V was trimmed by 5 bases and J by 0 bases, leaving 17 bases between them.

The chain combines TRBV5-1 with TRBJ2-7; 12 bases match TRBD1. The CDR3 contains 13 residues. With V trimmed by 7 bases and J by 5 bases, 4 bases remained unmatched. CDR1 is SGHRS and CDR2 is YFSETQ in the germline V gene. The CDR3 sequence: CASAGTGGHEQYF. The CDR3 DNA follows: TGCGCCAGCGCCGGGACAGGGGGCCACGAGCAGTACTTC. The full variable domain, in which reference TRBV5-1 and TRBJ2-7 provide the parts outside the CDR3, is KAGVTQTPRYLIKTRGQQVTLSCSPISGHRSVSWYQQTPGQGLQFLFEYFSETQRNKGNFPGRFSGRQFSNSRSEMNVSTLELGDSALYLCASAGTGGHEQYFGPGTRLTVT.

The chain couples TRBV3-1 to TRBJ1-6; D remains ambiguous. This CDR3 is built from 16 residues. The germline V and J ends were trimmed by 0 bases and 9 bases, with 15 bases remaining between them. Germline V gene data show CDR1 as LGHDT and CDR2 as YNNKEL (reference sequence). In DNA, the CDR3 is TGTGCCAGCAGCCAAGATCACCGGAGGTTTGTTTCACCCCTCCACTTT. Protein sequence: CASSQDHRRFVSPLHF.

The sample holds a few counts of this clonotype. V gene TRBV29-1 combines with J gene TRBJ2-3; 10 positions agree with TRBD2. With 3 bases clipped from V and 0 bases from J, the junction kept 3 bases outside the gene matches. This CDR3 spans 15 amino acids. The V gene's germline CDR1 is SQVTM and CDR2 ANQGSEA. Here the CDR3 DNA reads TGCAGCGTTGATGGGACTAGCGCTAGCACAGATACGCAGTATTTT. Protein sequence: CSVDGTSASTDTQYF.

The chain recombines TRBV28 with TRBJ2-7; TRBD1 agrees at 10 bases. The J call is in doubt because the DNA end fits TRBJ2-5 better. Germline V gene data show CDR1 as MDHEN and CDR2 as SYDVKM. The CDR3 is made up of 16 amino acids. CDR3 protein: CASSIFGTGVKETQYF. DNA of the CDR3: TGTGCCAGCAGTATATTCGGGACAGGGGTTAAGGAGACCCAGTACTTC.

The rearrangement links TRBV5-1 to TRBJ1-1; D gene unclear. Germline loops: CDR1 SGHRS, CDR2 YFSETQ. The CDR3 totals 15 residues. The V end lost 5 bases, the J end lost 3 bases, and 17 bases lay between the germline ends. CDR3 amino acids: CASSVIPRLDTEAFF. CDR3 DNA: TGCGCCAGCAGTGTCATTCCTAGGCTGGACACTGAAGCTTTCTTT.

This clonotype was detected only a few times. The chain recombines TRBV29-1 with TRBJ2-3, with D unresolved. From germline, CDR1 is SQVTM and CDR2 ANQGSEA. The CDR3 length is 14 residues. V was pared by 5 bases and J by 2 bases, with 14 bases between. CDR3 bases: TGCAGCGTTATGGAGCTCGCGTTCACAGATACGCAGTATTTT. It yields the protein CSVMELAFTDTQYF.

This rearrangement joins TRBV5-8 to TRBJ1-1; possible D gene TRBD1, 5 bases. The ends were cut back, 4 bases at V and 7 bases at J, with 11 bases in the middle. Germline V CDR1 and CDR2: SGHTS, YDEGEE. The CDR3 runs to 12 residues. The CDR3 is CASSPRGSEAFF. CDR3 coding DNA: TGTGCCAGCAGCCCCCGGGGCAGTGAAGCTTTCTTT.